The rows below give T cell receptor beta chains drawn from one sample of a study of cytomegalovirus exposure and HLA in healthy donors. Libraries were prepared by immunoSEQ multiplex PCR; TCRdb keeps only in-frame clonotypes and omits some of them. The sample features some 110,000 clones, with 5.5% to 8% in its top ten. Specimen: PBMCs. The receptors originated from a man aged 40-49 years in good health and CMV-seropositive. Both conserved end residues are part of each CDR3. The D gene is left open where the match is weak.

14,TRBV13,TRBJ2-5,-,TGTGCCAGCAGCTTAGCGGGTAACCAAGAGACCCAGTACTTC,CASSLAGNQETQYF
13,TRBV7-9,TRBJ2-5,-,TGTGCCAGCAGCCCCACAGGGAATAAGACCCAGTACTTC,CASSPTGNKTQYF
13,TRBV6-1,TRBJ1-1,-,TGTGCCAGCAGTAGCAGGGGGAACACTGAAGCTTTCTTT,CASSSRGNTEAFF
16,TRBV7-2,TRBJ2-5,TRBD2,TGTGCCAGCAGCCCAGGGGCCACGGGAGGGTGGGAGACCCAGTACTTC,CASSPGATGGWETQYF
17,TRBV19,TRBJ2-7,TRBD1,TGTGCCAGTAGTATTCCCATCCGGGACAGGGTCCATAACGAGCAGTACTTC,CASSIPIRDRVHNEQYF
11,TRBV19,TRBJ2-3,-,TGTGCCAGTAGTCTCACAGATACGCAGTATTTT,CASSLTDTQYF
13,TRBV6-1,TRBJ2-4,TRBD2,TGTGCCAGCAGTGAAGGGGGGGGAAACATTCAGTACTTC,CASSEGGGNIQYF
17,TRBV4-3,TRBJ2-1,TRBD2,TGCGCCAGTAGTATCCGAGCCGGGACTAGCGGGAGCAATGAGCAGTTCTTC,CASSIRAGTSGSNEQFF
15,TRBV28,TRBJ2-2,TRBD2,TGTGCCAGCAGTGCTAGCGGGAAAGGCACCGGGGAGCTGTTTTTT,CASSASGKGTGELFF
17,TRBV7-8,TRBJ1-3,-,TGTGCCAGCAGCTTAGGGGCCACAGGGAATACTGGAAACACCATATATTTT,CASSLGATGNTGNTIYF
17,TRBV5-5,TRBJ2-1,TRBD2,TGTGCCAGCACCTCCAGAGTCAGGGCGGGAGGGATTAATGAGCAGTTCTTC,CASTSRVRAGGINEQFF
12,TRBV5-6,TRBJ2-7,TRBD1,TGTGCCAGCAGCTTGGGGACAGGGCCACGTTACTTC,CASSLGTGPRYF
16,TRBV13,TRBJ2-5,TRBD2,TGTGCCAGCAGCTTAAGCCCCCAAGCGGGGGAAGAGACCCAGTACTTC,CASSLSPQAGEETQYF
14,TRBV15,TRBJ2-7,-,TGTGCCACCCAAGGTGGGACATCGTCCTACGAGCAGTACTTC,CATQGGTSSYEQYF
14,TRBV27,TRBJ1-6,-,TGTGCCAGCAGGCCACGACAGGTTAATTCACCCCTCCACTTT,CASRPRQVNSPLHF
15,TRBV2,TRBJ1-2,-,TGTGCCAGCGGACTTTTGTGGGCGATAAACTATGGCTACACCTTC,CASGLLWAINYGYTF
13,TRBV29-1,TRBJ2-5,-,TGCAGCGCTGAAGTGGCATCCCAAGAGACCCAGTACTTC,CSAEVASQETQYF
14,TRBV30,TRBJ1-2,TRBD1,TGTGCCTGGAGCCCTCGGGGACAGGGCTATGGCTACACCTTC,CAWSPRGQGYGYTF
14,TRBV30,TRBJ1-5,TRBD1,TGTGCCTGGCGGGACAGGGGGAACAATCAGCCCCAGCATTTT,CAWRDRGNNQPQHF
17,TRBV4-1,TRBJ2-2,-,TGCGCCAGCAGCCAAGATCGGGGGAGTTCGAACACCGGGGAGCTGTTTTTT,CASSQDRGSSNTGELFF
14,TRBV7-3,TRBJ2-2,-,TGTGCCAGCAGCTTATATCCGGGCACCGGGGAGCTGTTTTTT,CASSLYPGTGELFF
15,TRBV19,TRBJ2-6,-,TGTGCCAGTAGTATGGGCGCAGGTGGGGCCAACGTCCTGACTTTC,CASSMGAGGANVLTF
15,TRBV28,TRBJ2-1,-,TGTGCCAGCAGTTACGGGGGAGTTTCCCACAATGAGCAGTTCTTC,CASSYGGVSHNEQFF
14,TRBV5-4,TRBJ2-3,-,TGTGCCAGCAGCCCGGACTCTCACACAGATACGCAGTATTTT,CASSPDSHTDTQYF
18,TRBV4-2,TRBJ2-1,TRBD2,TGTGCCAGCAGCCAAGCGGGACTAGCGGTCAAGTCCTACAATGAGCAGTTCTTC,CASSQAGLAVKSYNEQFF
14,TRBV5-6,TRBJ2-1,TRBD2,TGTGCCAGCAGCTCGAGGACTAGCCTCAATGAGCAGTTCTTC,CASSSRTSLNEQFF
15,TRBV5-6,TRBJ2-3,-,TGTGCCAGCAGCTTGGTGGGAGCACTCACAGATACGCAGTATTTT,CASSLVGALTDTQYF
11,TRBV28,TRBJ2-1,-,TGTGCCAGCAGTTTGGAGTCCGAGCAGTTCTTC,CASSLESEQFF
18,TRBV5-5,TRBJ2-7,TRBD1,TGTGCCAGCAGCGTATTGGGGGACAGGGCGATCTCTTCCTACGAGCAGTACTTC,CASSVLGDRAISSYEQYF
14,TRBV28,TRBJ2-3,TRBD2,TGTGCCAGCAGTTCAGCGGGGACCACAGATACGCAGTATTTT,CASSSAGTTDTQYF
15,TRBV7-2,TRBJ2-7,-,TGTGCCAGCAGCTTAGAACACTATAGCTCCTACGAGCAGTACTTC,CASSLEHYSSYEQYF
14,TRBV9,TRBJ2-7,-,TGTGCCAGCAGCGTAGGAGACAGTTTGAACGAGCAGTACTTC,CASSVGDSLNEQYF
18,TRBV7-6,TRBJ2-7,TRBD2,TGTGCCAGCAGCTTAGGAGTAGCGGGAGGGACCTCCTCCTACGAGCAGTACTTC,CASSLGVAGGTSSYEQYF
17,TRBV19,TRBJ2-1,TRBD1,TGTGCCAGTAGTATGAGTCTTCAGGGGGCGCTTAGCAATGAGCAGTTCTTC,CASSMSLQGALSNEQFF
16,TRBV7-9,TRBJ1-2,TRBD1,TGTGCCAGCAGCTTTACAAGGGGACAGGGTCGGTATGGCTACACCTTC,CASSFTRGQGRYGYTF
17,TRBV27,TRBJ2-7,TRBD1,TGTGCCAGCAGTCCAAGGGTGCCGGGACAGGGGGCCTACGAGCAGTACTTC,CASSPRVPGQGAYEQYF
13,TRBV4-1,TRBJ2-5,TRBD2,TGCGCCAGCAGCCGACTAGCCGGAGAGACCCAGTACTTC,CASSRLAGETQYF
14,TRBV18,TRBJ1-1,-,TGTGCCAGCTCACCACTGAGATCGATTCCTGAAGCTTTCTTT,CASSPLRSIPEAFF
15,TRBV27,TRBJ2-7,-,TGTGCCAGCAGTTTATCGGGACTCGGAGGGTACGAGCAGTACTTC,CASSLSGLGGYEQYF
14,TRBV7-2,TRBJ2-5,TRBD2,TGTGCCAGCAGCTCCCTAGCGGGAAAAGAGACCCAGTACTTC,CASSSLAGKETQYF
14,TRBV5-1,TRBJ2-5,TRBD1,TGCGCCAGCAGCGTAGGACAGGGAGGCGAGACCCAGTACTTC,CASSVGQGGETQYF
15,TRBV7-7,TRBJ2-5,-,TGTGCCAGCAGCTTAATGCACGGTGGGCCAGAGACCCAGTACTTC,CASSLMHGGPETQYF
15,TRBV27,TRBJ1-4,TRBD1,TGTGCCAGCAGTTTATTCCAGGGGGCAGGAGAAAAACTGTTTTTT,CASSLFQGAGEKLFF
16,TRBV18,TRBJ2-2,-,TGTGCCAGCTCACCACAGGGGACACCGAACACCGGGGAGCTGTTTTTT,CASSPQGTPNTGELFF
14,TRBV6-1,TRBJ1-5,TRBD1,TGTGCCAGCAGTGAAACAGGGGGCCGACAGCCCCAGCATTTT,CASSETGGRQPQHF
18,TRBV27,TRBJ1-2,-,TGTGCCAGCAGTTCCAGGAGAGGGACACTAAATTTAACTATGGGCTACACCTTC,CASSSRRGTLNLTMGYTF
13,TRBV13,TRBJ1-1,-,TGTGCCAGCAGTTCAGAGGGGGTAACTGAAGCTTTCTTT,CASSSEGVTEAFF
18,TRBV11-2,TRBJ2-5,TRBD2,TGTGCCAGCAGCCCCCGGGGGCTAGCGGGAACTAATCAAGAGACCCAGTACTTC,CASSPRGLAGTNQETQYF
12,TRBV28,TRBJ1-2,-,TGTGCCAGCAGTGGACTCTACTATGGCTACACCTTC,CASSGLYYGYTF
15,TRBV9,TRBJ1-3,-,TGTGCCAGCAGCTCCAGGGGAGCCCCTGGAAACACCATATATTTT,CASSSRGAPGNTIYF
13,TRBV11-2,TRBJ2-2,TRBD1,TGTGCCAGCAACAGACAGGGGGCCGGGGAGCTGTTTTTT,CASNRQGAGELFF
14,TRBV29-1,TRBJ2-1,-,TGCAGCGCTAAAATCTTCAGACTAAACAATGAGCAGTTCTTC,CSAKIFRLNNEQFF
11,TRBV29-1,TRBJ2-7,TRBD1,TGCAGCGCTAGGGACAGCTACGAGCAGTACTTC,CSARDSYEQYF
13,TRBV29-1,TRBJ2-1,-,TGCAGCGCGGGACTTGACATCTACAATGAGCAGTTCTTC,CSAGLDIYNEQFF